This T cell receptor beta chain derives from a study of blood T cell repertoires in COVID-19 (dated by TCRdb to 2020 to 2021). Notes on the research overall: Samples from collaborators originated in the United States, Italy and Spain and spanned both the acute and convalescent phases of COVID-19. HLA class I and class II types, where available, came from metadata supplied by the sample provider rather than from assay-based typing. The dataset comprised deeply sampled blood TCRbeta repertoires from subjects exposed to, actively infected with, or recovered from COVID-19. The prospective study material was composed of cDNA or gDNA derived from T cells, B-cell-depleted T cells, or PBMCs. Nearly every sample came with metadata listing a de-identified subject ID, COVID-19 status, age in years and sex. Samples came from the ongoing ImmuneRACE study (first 160 participants) plus 1,254 subjects from 6 global collaborators. A freely available public database, intended as a resource for researchers studying the immune response to SARS-CoV-2, is where the repertoires were released. What the work shows at the level of the full study, not this receptor alone: The quantity of clinical and demographic metadata differed by source and by participant and was supplied without curation.

TCRbeta CDR3 regions were amplified from genomic DNA using the immunoSEQ Assay, a bias-controlled multiplex PCR. In the paper's pipeline: The number of nucleated cells in each sample was estimated by amplification of reference gene primers within the assay. To quantify the absolute abundance of each unique TCRbeta CDR3 rearrangement, sequence reads were collapsed and filtered. For each sample, productive Simpson clonality was calculated as the square root of Simpson's diversity index over productive rearrangements. TCRdb retrieved this table from immuneACCESS and kept in-frame rearrangements only. Not all clones are present; in checked studies, unresolved V genes account for under half, and no reason is known for the remainder. D and trimming were read from the DNA, whereas the V and J calls and clone size are those reported in that table. The sample table holds fewer than 200,000 clones, of which around four fifths were seen once. Less than 4% of the sample is taken by the ten largest.

A single count supports this clone. No cognate antigen has been identified for it. Base quality data are lacking; no much larger clone is found one base away. Including cysteine and phenylalanine, the CDR3 has 16 amino acids. The only DNA kept is the CDR3, 48 bases in frame from the first base. The germline V gene gives CDR1 as MDHEN and CDR2 as SYDVKM. At the junction V is shortened by 6 bases and J by 0 bases, with 17 bases in between. In the prospective study, participants were about 18 to 95 years old, resided in about two dozen geographic areas of the United States, and were enrolled through a virtual design. In the prospective study, cohorts were assigned on the basis of participant-reported clinical history obtained from a screening survey and a study questionnaire. In the prospective study, whole blood, serum and a nasopharyngeal or oropharyngeal swab were collected from each participant by mobile phlebotomists. Over an approximately 2-month period, participants in the prospective study had the option of providing additional blood draws and questionnaires. Blood samples from the prospective study were shipped frozen or at room temperature prior to DNA extraction.

This sequence originates from a woman in her 50s in a cohort exposed to, infected with or recovered from COVID-19 (not recorded which). The sequence joins TRBV28 to TRBJ2-5; the D gene cannot be named for sure. Sequenced sample: PBMCs or T cells enriched from blood (not recorded which). The DNA is as follows: TGTGCCAGCAGAGGTGGGCCGAAAAGGTACCAAGAGACCCAGTACTTC. Translated, it reads CASRGGPKRYQETQYF.